The rows below give T cell receptor beta chains drawn from one sample of a study of T cell repertoires in cytomegalovirus infection. In TCRdb, the reads were re-called with MiXCR into one record per CDR3 protein. Among 200,000 to 250,000 distinct CDR3 sequences listed, 22% were seen once. Sequenced: CD8+ T cells from PBMCs. Source of these receptors: a human donor in good health (CMV status not recorded). Some clones in this sample may be carry-over from other donors' samples. Each CDR3 is given with its conserved first and last residue. A D gene is named only where the DNA matches it firmly. Expanded clones get a size class; other rows say once, few or many, or leave the size out.

d_gene	j_gene	v_gene	abundance	CDR3nt	CDR3aa
NA	TRBJ1-2	TRBV27	few	TGTGCCAGCAGTTTGTTCGGACAGACAAACTATGGCTACACCTTC	CASSLFGQTNYGYTF
TRBD2	TRBJ2-5	TRBV12-3/TRBV12-4	NA	TGTGCCAGCAGTTTTAGCGGGGGGGCTGAGGCGACCCAGTACTTC	CASSFSGGAEATQYF
TRBD1	TRBJ2-1	TRBV20-1	NA	TGCAGTGCTAGAGACCAGGGGGCGGAGCAGTTCTTC	CSARDQGAEQFF
NA	TRBJ2-7	TRBV7-9	few	TGTGCCAGCAGCTTAAAAGATCACTACGAGCAGTACTTC	CASSLKDHYEQYF
NA	TRBJ2-3	TRBV6-6	many	TGTGCCAGCAGTTCGGTCTCACCCACAGATACGCAGTATTTT	CASSSVSPTDTQYF
TRBD2	TRBJ2-3	TRBV28	NA	TGTGCCAGCAGTTTACTGTCGCTAGCGGGAAGCACAGATACGCAGTATTTT	CASSLLSLAGSTDTQYF
NA	TRBJ2-3	TRBV7-2	NA	TGTGCCAGCAGCATCTCGTCGGCGGTCGCAGATACGCAGTATTTT	CASSISSAVADTQYF
NA	TRBJ2-3	TRBV5-1	NA	TGCGCCAGCAGCTGGACTGAGAGTCGGGATACGCAGTATTTT	CASSWTESRDTQYF
TRBD2	TRBJ2-1	TRBV7-8	many	TGTGCCAGCAGCCCAAGCGGGGGGTCCGCGGGTGAGCAGTTCTTC	CASSPSGGSAGEQFF
NA	TRBJ2-7	TRBV20-1	few	TGCAGTGCTAGAGCCCCCCTAAGCCTCGAGCAGTACTTC	CSARAPLSLEQYF
NA	TRBJ2-7	TRBV27	many	TGTGCCAGCAGTGATAGTCTTGGACCTTACGAGCAGTACTTC	CASSDSLGPYEQYF
TRBD1	TRBJ2-6	TRBV30	few	TGTGCCTGGAGTGTATGGGGACAGGGGGCAAGGGGGGCCAACGTCCTGACTTTC	CAWSVWGQGARGANVLTF
NA	TRBJ2-7	TRBV20-1	NA	TGCAGTGCTAGAGATTTCTCGCCAACTAGCCGGAGCTCCTACGAGCAGTACTTC	CSARDFSPTSRSSYEQYF
TRBD2	TRBJ2-2	TRBV12-3/TRBV12-4	once	TGTGCCAGCAGTTACGAGCGGGGGCGCACCGGGGAGCTGTTTTTT	CASSYERGRTGELFF
TRBD1	TRBJ1-5	TRBV7-6	once	TGTGCCAGCAACTCAGCCGGACAGGGGGCTGGGCAGCCCCAGCATTTT	CASNSAGQGAGQPQHF
NA	TRBJ2-1	TRBV4-1	NA	TGCGCCAGCAGCTGGTCCGATGGTCCTGGGAATGAGCAGTTCTTC	CASSWSDGPGNEQFF
TRBD1	TRBJ2-1	TRBV28	many	TGTGCCAGCAGTCCCACCGGGACAGTGAAGGAGCAGTTCTTC	CASSPTGTVKEQFF
TRBD1	TRBJ1-4	TRBV2	NA	TGTGCCAGCAGCCGGGACAGCACTATAACAACTAATGAAAAACTGTTTTTT	CASSRDSTITTNEKLFF
NA	TRBJ2-3	TRBV10-3	few	TGTGCCATCAGTGGAGAACAGGAATTGGATACGCAGTATTTT	CAISGEQELDTQYF
NA	TRBJ1-1	TRBV12-3/TRBV12-4	few	TGTGCCAGCAGTTTTGACGGGGAAGAAGCTTTCTTT	CASSFDGEEAFF
TRBD1	TRBJ1-4	TRBV12-3/TRBV12-4	few	TGTGCCAGCAGTTTCCCCCCAGGGGGGCCTAATGAAAAACTGTTTTTT	CASSFPPGGPNEKLFF
NA	TRBJ2-7	TRBV7-9	NA	TGTGCCAGCAGGAACGGGCTCAACTCCTACGAGCAGTACTTC	CASRNGLNSYEQYF
TRBD1	TRBJ1-2	TRBV7-9	few	TGTGCCAGCAGCTCTCGGACAGGGAATAGGTCTGGCTACACCTTC	CASSSRTGNRSGYTF
NA	TRBJ2-7	TRBV20-1	few	TGCAGTGCTAGAGATGCGGTGCGGGGGCCCTACGAGCAGTACTTC	CSARDAVRGPYEQYF
TRBD1	TRBJ1-1	TRBV7-9	many	TGTGCCAGCAGCCCCACAGGGGTACACACTGAAGCTTTCTTT	CASSPTGVHTEAFF
NA	TRBJ2-7	TRBV29-1	NA	TGCAGCGTAAAGGACCCAGCATACGAGCAGTACTTC	CSVKDPAYEQYF
TRBD2	TRBJ2-1	TRBV28	few	TGTGCCAGCAGTGAGTTAGCGGGGGGGCCTGGCAATGAGCAGTTCTTC	CASSELAGGPGNEQFF
NA	TRBJ1-1	TRBV15	NA	TGTGCCACCAGCAGAGATAGGGATATGAACACTGAAGCTTTCTTT	CATSRDRDMNTEAFF
NA	TRBJ2-7	TRBV7-9	NA	TGTGCCAGCGCGACTGAGGGTGGCAGCTCCTACGAGCAGTACTTC	CASATEGGSSYEQYF
NA	TRBJ2-1	TRBV28	many	TGTGCCAGCAGACTTAGGCCAGGGATTTCCAATGAGCAGTTCTTC	CASRLRPGISNEQFF
NA	TRBJ2-7	TRBV19	NA	TGTGCCAGTAGTATAGACAGGGGCTACGAGCAGTACTTC	CASSIDRGYEQYF
NA	TRBJ1-1	TRBV7-9	NA	TGTGCCAGCAGCCCCGGGTCGGCAAATGAAGCTTTCTTT	CASSPGSANEAFF
NA	TRBJ2-2	TRBV7-6	few	TGTGCCAGCAGCACTATGACGAGGATCACCGGGGAGCTGTTTTTT	CASSTMTRITGELFF